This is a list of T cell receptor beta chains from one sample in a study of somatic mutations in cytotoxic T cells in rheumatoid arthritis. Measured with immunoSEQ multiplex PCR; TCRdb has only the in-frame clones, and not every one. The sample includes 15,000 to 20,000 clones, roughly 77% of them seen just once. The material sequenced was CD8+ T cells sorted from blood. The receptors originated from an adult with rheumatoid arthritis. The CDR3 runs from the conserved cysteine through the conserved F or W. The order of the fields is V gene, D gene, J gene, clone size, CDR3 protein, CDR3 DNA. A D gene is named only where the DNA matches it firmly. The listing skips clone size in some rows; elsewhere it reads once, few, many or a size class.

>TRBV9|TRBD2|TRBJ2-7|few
CASSPREGSPYEQYF
TGTGCCAGCAGCCCAAGGGAGGGGAGCCCCTACGAGCAGTACTTC
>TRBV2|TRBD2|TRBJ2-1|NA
CASSERLAGGYNEQFF
TGTGCCAGCAGTGAAAGACTAGCGGGGGGGTACAATGAGCAGTTCTTC
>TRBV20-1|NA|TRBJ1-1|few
CSARDGEAFF
TGCAGTGCCAGAGACGGTGAAGCTTTCTTT
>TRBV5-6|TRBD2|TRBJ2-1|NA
CASSTGSGGAFNEQFF
TGTGCCAGCAGCACCGGCAGCGGGGGGGCCTTTAATGAGCAGTTCTTC
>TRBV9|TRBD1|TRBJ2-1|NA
CASSVGTGLYNEQFF
TGTGCCAGCAGCGTAGGGACAGGACTTTACAATGAGCAGTTCTTC
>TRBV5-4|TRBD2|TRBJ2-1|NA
CASSLNSGGYNEQFF
TGTGCCAGCAGCCTAAATAGCGGGGGCTACAATGAGCAGTTCTTC
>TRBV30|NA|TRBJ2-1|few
CAWSVQSPYNEQFF
TGTGCCTGGAGTGTACAGTCCCCTTACAATGAGCAGTTCTTC
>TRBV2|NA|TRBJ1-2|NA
CASSTGTPVPPNYGYTF
TGTGCCAGCAGTACCGGGACACCCGTTCCTCCTAACTATGGCTACACCTTC
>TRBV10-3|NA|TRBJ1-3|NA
CASSEAEDSGNTIYF
TGTGCCAGCAGTGAAGCGGAGGACTCTGGAAACACCATATATTTT
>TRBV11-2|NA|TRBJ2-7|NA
CASSPRGARSASSYEQYF
TGTGCCAGCAGCCCCAGGGGGGCTAGATCCGCAAGCTCCTACGAGCAGTACTTC
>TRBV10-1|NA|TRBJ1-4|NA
CASSESKRGEKLFF
TGCGCCAGCAGTGAGTCGAAGCGGGGAGAAAAACTGTTTTTT
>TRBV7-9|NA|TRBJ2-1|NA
CASSLGRDEQFF
TGTGCCAGCAGCTTAGGGCGGGATGAGCAGTTCTTC
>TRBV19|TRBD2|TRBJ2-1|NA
CASSTPGGGLYNEQFF
TGTGCCAGTAGTACCCCGGGGGGGGGACTCTACAATGAGCAGTTCTTC
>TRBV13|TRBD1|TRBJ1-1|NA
CASSLGMETGAEAFF
TGTGCCAGCAGCTTAGGCATGGAGACAGGGGCTGAAGCTTTCTTT
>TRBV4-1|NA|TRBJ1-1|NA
CASSQEQGLIEAFF
TGCGCCAGCAGCCAAGAACAGGGACTAATTGAAGCTTTCTTT
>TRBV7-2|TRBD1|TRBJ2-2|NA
CASSSRTGVNTGELFF
TGTGCCAGCAGTAGTCGGACAGGTGTGAACACCGGGGAGCTGTTTTTT
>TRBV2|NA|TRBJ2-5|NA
CASSDGLAQTQYF
TGTGCCAGCAGTGATGGCCTAGCTCAAACCCAGTACTTC
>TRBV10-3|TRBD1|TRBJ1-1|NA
CAISEPQTGLNTEAFF
TGTGCCATCAGTGAGCCACAGACAGGGCTGAACACTGAAGCTTTCTTT
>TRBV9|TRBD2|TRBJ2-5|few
CASSPWTSPQETQYF
TGTGCCAGCAGCCCGTGGACTAGCCCCCAAGAGACCCAGTACTTC